This T cell receptor beta chain was sequenced in a study of neurological immune-mediated disorders. This clonotype was seen repeatedly, ten times or more. Antigen specificity is unknown. TCRdb independently ran MiXCR on the 5' RACE reads; one entry per CDR3 protein. The sample gives tens of thousands of distinct CDR3 sequences, roughly 12% of which show up once; roughly 5% is in the top ten. Overall study findings and caveats: The expanded clones of different subjects shared no CDR3 amino acid sequences (suggesting private repertoires in all groups).

V lost 0 bases and J 8 bases, leaving 10 bases between the germline ends. This CDR3 is 13 amino acids long. CDR1 and CDR2 from the germline V gene are LGHNA and YSLEER. This receptor was obtained from a woman aged 60-70 years in good health. Material: PBMCs. The rearrangement joins TRBV4-3 to TRBJ1-2, with a weak D call TRBD1 (5 bases). The CDR3 is CASSQDRVEGYTF. The DNA of the CDR3 is TGCGCCAGCAGCCAAGACAGGGTGGAAGGCTACACCTTC.